These 23 T cell receptor beta chains were sequenced from one sample in a study of T cells in Graves' hyperthyroidism and ophthalmopathy (dated by TCRdb to between 2017 and 2020). Receptors were amplified or captured by multiplex PCR. Sequencing used an Illumina HiSeq 2000. Amplification of TCR beta CDR3 regions was carried out from RNA transcripts. For the first round of RT-PCR on the TCR CDR3, the HTBI primer set was used together with the Qiagen OneStep RT-PCR kit. TCRdb cleaned the public reads at Q25 with fastp, built clones with MiXCR and kept in-frame beta chains. Rows are unified per CDR3 protein, each entry keeping the most common DNA and genes. The sample contains 250,000 to 300,000 distinct CDR3 sequences, roughly 18% of them found a single time. Just under 40% of the sample lies in the top ten. Sequenced sample: blood. These receptors were collected from a man aged 50-60 years with Graves' ophthalmopathy.

V and J are TRBV6-1 and TRBJ1-1; no reliable D call. Per the germline V gene, CDR1 is MNHNS and CDR2 is SASEGT. With 0 bases removed from V and 2 bases from J, the gap between germline ends came to 13 bases. The CDR3 sequence is 16 residues long. The CDR3 nucleotides read TGTGCCAGCAGTGAAGCGGGGATAAAGGGAAACACTGAAGCTTTCTTT. Protein sequence: CASSEAGIKGNTEAFF.

This clonotype appeared a few times. V and J are TRBV6-2 or TRBV6-3 and TRBJ1-5; D perhaps matches TRBD1 (5 bases). The CDR3 spans 15 residues. Trimming pared 0 bases from V and 4 bases from J, leaving 10 bases between. Germline assignment: CDR1 MNHEY and CDR2 SVGEGT. CDR3 DNA: TGTGCCAGCAGTTACTCGCTTCCAGGGAATCAGCCCCAGCATTTT. Encoded protein: CASSYSLPGNQPQHF.

V gene TRBV20-1 combines with J gene TRBJ2-4; the D gene is possibly TRBD1 (5 bases). CDR1 and CDR2 (germline): DFQATT, SNEGSKA (reference sequence). The CDR3 loop spans 14 amino acids. V lost 4 bases and J 5 bases, leaving 15 bases between the germline ends. In DNA form, the CDR3 reads TGCAGTGCTATAATGACCACAGGCGAAAACATTCAGTACTTC. This codes for CSAIMTTGENIQYF.

The chain is built from TRBV20-1 and TRBJ2-7; TRBD2 matches 16 bases. The CDR3 spans 18 residues. Losses at the gene ends were 0 bases for V and 4 bases for J; bases not matched to a gene: 9. Germline V gene data show CDR1 as DFQATT and CDR2 as SNEGSKA (reference sequence). The CDR3 loop reads CSARDGTSGRGGVYEQYF. The CDR3 DNA reads as TGCAGTGCTAGAGATGGGACTAGCGGGAGGGGAGGGGTGTACGAGCAGTACTTC.

Many counts were recorded for this clonotype. CDR3 protein: CASSPPEGLDEQYF. In nucleotides, the CDR3 is TGCGCCAGCAGCCCGCCGGAGGGGTTGGACGAGCAGTACTTC. The chain couples TRBV5-1 to TRBJ2-7; maybe TRBD2 (6 bases). The CDR3 sequence is 14 residues long. Germline V gene sequence: CDR1 SGHRS, CDR2 YFSETQ. The V end was cut by 4 bases, the J end by 5 bases, with 16 bases between.

The rearrangement links TRBV5-1 to TRBJ2-5; 10 nucleotides line up with TRBD2. This CDR3 is built from 13 residues. Germline values: CDR1 SGHRS, CDR2 YFSETQ. The V gene end was trimmed by 4 bases and the J gene end by 5 bases; junction bases not matched to a gene: 2. CDR3 sequence reads: CASSLGLAETQYF. The CDR3 nucleotides are TGCGCCAGCAGCCTGGGACTAGCGGAGACCCAGTACTTC. Combining the CDR3 with reference TRBV5-1 and TRBJ2-5 gives the whole variable domain KAGVTQTPRYLIKTRGQQVTLSCSPISGHRSVSWYQQTPGQGLQFLFEYFSETQRNKGNFPGRFSGRQFSNSRSEMNVSTLELGDSALYLCASSLGLAETQYFGPGTRLLVL.

This clonotype occurred many times. The gene calls are TRBV27 and TRBJ2-3; D may be TRBD1 or TRBD2 (5 bases each). V was clipped by 1 base and J by 1 base, with 9 bases between them. Looked up from germline, CDR1 is MNHEY and CDR2 is SMNVEV (reference sequence). The CDR3 has 15 residues. This CDR3 reads CASSLWGFGTDTQYF. The CDR3 bases are TGTGCCAGCAGTTTATGGGGGTTCGGCACAGATACGCAGTATTTT.

This clonotype appeared a few times. V usage is TRBV12-3 or TRBV12-4 and J usage is TRBJ1-1; D uncertain. V was pared by 4 bases and J by 3 bases, with 12 bases between. The CDR3 runs to 14 residues. DNA of the CDR3: TGTGCCAGCAGTTACCAACAAAGAGACACTGAAGCTTTCTTT. This codes for CASSYQQRDTEAFF.

This sequence joins TRBV18 and TRBJ2-2; 8 bases are shared with TRBD2. The CDR3 length is 16 residues. Germline values: CDR1 KGHSH, CDR2 LQKENI. Trimming at V came to 1 base and at J to 6 bases, leaving 7 bases not matched to a gene. CDR3 in DNA: TGTGCCAGCTCACCACGTCCAGCGGGAGAGGCCGGGGAGCTGTTTTTT. Protein sequence: CASSPRPAGEAGELFF.

This clonotype turned up a few times. The V call is TRBV20-1, the J call TRBJ2-7; TRBD2 is a possible D gene (5 bases). The V and J ends lost 5 bases and 6 bases respectively, with 17 bases between them. The germline gives CDR1 DFQATT, CDR2 SNEGSKA (reference sequence). CDR3 size: 13 residues. In DNA form, the CDR3 reads TGCAGTGCTGGCTCCCGAGGGCGAAGCGAGCAGTACTTC. This gives the protein CSAGSRGRSEQYF.

The chain carries TRBV27 and TRBJ2-7; the D gene is possibly TRBD1 (6 bases). Germline CDR1 and CDR2: MNHEY and SMNVEV (reference sequence). Trimming took off 4 bases at V and 2 bases at J, with 18 bases between the two ends. This CDR3 has 16 residues. This chain's CDR3 is CASSSQHDRTAYEQYF. The CDR3 DNA sequence: TGTGCCAGCAGTTCCCAACATGACAGGACCGCCTACGAGCAGTACTTC.

This clonotype was counted many times. The rearrangement links TRBV5-1 to TRBJ2-7, with 11 bases fitting TRBD2. Unmatched junction bases numbered 9, after V lost 6 bases and J lost 4 bases. Germline V CDR1 and CDR2: SGHRS, YFSETQ. This CDR3 has 15 amino acids. CDR3 bases: TGCGCCAGCAACAACCTAGCGGGAGGAATATACGAGCAGTACTTC. This encodes CASNNLAGGIYEQYF.

The chain carries TRBV10-3 and TRBJ2-1; 8 positions agree with TRBD2. The germline V gene encodes CDR1 ENHRY and CDR2 SYGVKD. This CDR3 contains 14 residues. V shed 5 bases and J 5 bases; nucleotides not matched to a gene: 5. CDR3 in DNA: TGTGCCATCAGTCGTACTAGCGGCGACAATGAGCAGTTCTTC. The encoded protein is CAISRTSGDNEQFF.

This clonotype was counted ten times or more. The chain couples TRBV10-2 to TRBJ1-1; D ambiguous. V was trimmed by 2 bases and J by 1 base, leaving 5 bases between them. This CDR3 is built from 13 residues. Germline CDR1 WSHSY, CDR2 SAAADI. DNA of the CDR3: TGCGCCAGCAGTGAGGACAAGAACACTGAAGCTTTCTTT. Encoded protein: CASSEDKNTEAFF.

The chain has TRBV6-1 and TRBJ2-7; D possibly corresponds to TRBD2 (5 bases). CDR1 and CDR2 from the germline V gene are MNHNS and SASEGT. This CDR3 region has 16 residues. Trimming shortened V by 5 bases and J by 4 bases, and 21 bases separated the two germline ends. DNA for the CDR3: TGTGCCAGCAGTCCCTATTACTCCGGGGATCCTTACGAGCAGTACTTC. Translated: CASSPYYSGDPYEQYF.

The V and J genes are TRBV9 and TRBJ2-5, with a possible D match to TRBD2 (6 bases). CDR1 SGDLS and CDR2 YYNGEE come from the germline V gene. The germline V and J ends were trimmed by 1 base and 5 bases, with 18 bases remaining between them. CDR3 size: 16 residues. For the CDR3, the DNA is TGTGCCAGCAGCGTAAGGCGGGACCAACCGGGGGAGACCCAGTACTTC. This encodes CASSVRRDQPGETQYF.

This clonotype was detected ten times or more. This chain uses TRBV7-2 with TRBJ2-1, with 10 bases matching TRBD2. V trimming: 2 bases; J trimming: 10 bases; junction bases outside the gene matches: 14. The CDR3 has 17 amino acids. Germline V lookup: CDR1 SGHTA, CDR2 FQGNSA. This CDR3 is CASSLSPASGRSKEQFF. The CDR3, as DNA: TGTGCCAGCAGCTTATCCCCAGCTAGCGGGAGATCCAAGGAGCAGTTCTTC. Looking up the rest from reference TRBV7-2 and TRBJ2-1 gives the full variable domain: GAGVSQSPSNKVTEKGKDVELRCDPISGHTALYWYRQSLGQGLEFLIYFQGNSAPDKSGLPSDRFSAERTGGSVSTLTIQRTQQEDSAVYLCASSLSPASGRSKEQFFGPGTRLTVL.

The V and J genes are TRBV6-9 and TRBJ2-1, with a tentative D call TRBD1 (6 bases). Germline-derived CDR1 and CDR2 are MNHGY and SVAAGI. V shed 3 bases and J shed 15 bases, with 12 bases lying between them. The CDR3 runs to 11 residues. As DNA, the CDR3 is TGTGCCAGCAGTTACAGGGGTCGATTGTTCTTC. This sequence encodes CASSYRGRLFF.

The CDR3 coding sequence is TGTGCCAGCTTACAGGGCTTTGGCTACACCTTC. Protein product: CASLQGFGYTF. The V and J genes are TRBV28 and TRBJ1-2; D might be TRBD1 (6 bases). Per the germline V gene, CDR1 is MDHEN and CDR2 is SYDVKM. The CDR3 totals 11 residues. Trimming cost V 8 bases and J 7 bases, with 11 bases left between them.

In its sample, this clonotype was seen a few times. This sequence joins TRBV7-2 and TRBJ2-3, with 9 bases aligning to TRBD2. V lost 2 bases, J lost 4 bases, and 7 bases stayed unmatched. The CDR3 runs 16 residues. CDR1 is SGHTA and CDR2 is FQGNSA in the germline V gene. The CDR3 sequence is CASSLRAGGQSDTQYF. CDR3 nucleotide sequence: TGTGCCAGCAGCTTAAGGGCGGGAGGGCAATCAGATACGCAGTATTTT. The entire variable domain, with the rest obtained from reference TRBV7-2 and TRBJ2-3, is as follows: GAGVSQSPSNKVTEKGKDVELRCDPISGHTALYWYRQSLGQGLEFLIYFQGNSAPDKSGLPSDRFSAERTGGSVSTLTIQRTQQEDSAVYLCASSLRAGGQSDTQYFGPGTRLTVL.

This sequence joins TRBV6-1 and TRBJ1-2; D gene unclear. CDR1 MNHNS and CDR2 SASEGT come from the germline V gene. Trimming shortened V by 3 bases and J by 1 base, and 6 bases separated the two germline ends. The CDR3 runs to 13 residues. The CDR3 sequence: CASSDGVNYGYTF. The CDR3 bases are TGTGCCAGCAGTGATGGGGTTAACTATGGCTACACCTTC.

The chain recombines TRBV6-1 with TRBJ1-1; D may be TRBD1 (5 bases). Germline V gene sequence: CDR1 MNHNS, CDR2 SASEGT. The CDR3 has 16 residues. Trimming pared 0 bases from V and 6 bases from J, leaving 17 bases between. The CDR3 DNA reads TGTGCCAGCAGTGAAGCCATAAAAGGGGTGAAGGCTGAAGCTTTCTTT. It specifies CASSEAIKGVKAEAFF.

As concerns this clonotype: Its ends do not fully match the called genes, so a read error is possible. J is TRBJ2-5 and V is TRBV5-5, with no clear D. The germline CDR1 and CDR2 sequences are SGHKS and YYEKEE (reference sequence). The CDR3 is 12 amino acids. The CDR3 nucleotides are TGTGCCAGCAGCTTGGACGTCGGGTTTTCTCACTTC. This encodes CASSLDVGFSHF.